The 19 T cell receptor beta chains below come from one sample, sequenced in a study of neurological immune-mediated disorders. TCRdb passed the 5' RACE reads through MiXCR, listing each CDR3 protein once. The sample has roughly 76,000 distinct CDR3 sequences, approximately 14% seen once. Sequencing input: PBMCs. These receptors all stem from a woman in her forties or fifties in good health.

In its sample, this clonotype ranks as medium-sized. The chain links TRBV20-1 to TRBJ2-1; no clear D. The V gene's germline CDR1 is DFQATT and CDR2 SNEGSKA (reference sequence). This CDR3 region has 12 residues. Trimming took 0 bases from V and 13 from J, leaving 13 bases between them. In DNA, the CDR3 is TGCAGTGCTAGAGATAATTTGGGATACCAGTTCTTC. Translating gives CSARDNLGYQFF.

The chain is built from TRBV20-1 and TRBJ1-2, with D perhaps TRBD1 (6 bases). Per germline, CDR1 DFQATT and CDR2 SNEGSKA (reference sequence). V lost 1 base and J lost 5, with 32 bases in between. The CDR3 spans 20 residues. The CDR3 spells CSARVIGQPAGGTSLYGYTF. The CDR3 DNA reads TGCAGTGCTAGAGTAATTGGACAGCCCGCGGGGGGCACGAGTCTATATGGCTACACCTTC.

The chain employs TRBV12-3 or TRBV12-4 and TRBJ2-2; 11 bases line up with TRBD2. J was trimmed by 2 bases and V by 3 bases; bases with no gene match: 5. The CDR3 runs 17 residues. The chain's CDR3 is CASSFSLAGGNTGELFF. In nucleotides, the CDR3 is TGTGCCAGCAGTTTTAGTCTAGCGGGGGGTAACACCGGGGAGCTGTTTTTT.

This clonotype was seen repeatedly, ten times or more. The chain carries TRBV12-3 or TRBV12-4 and TRBJ1-5; 8 bases are a match to TRBD1. This CDR3 is built from 18 residues. The V gene end was trimmed by 2 bases and the J gene end by 7 bases; junction bases not matched to a gene: 16. CDR3 bases: TGTGCCAGCAGTTTACGGCAGGGGGCGAAAAACTTCCCCCAGCCCCAGCATTTT. Amino acids: CASSLRQGAKNFPQPQHF.

This clonotype was detected ten times or more. The rearrangement joins TRBV5-1 to TRBJ2-3; a weak D match, TRBD1 (7 bases). The V gene's germline CDR1 is SGHRS and CDR2 YFSETQ. The CDR3 totals 15 residues. V was pared by 4 bases and J by 4 bases, with 16 bases between. In DNA form, the CDR3 reads TGCGCCAGCAGCCCGGCGGAGGGGGCGCCAGATACGCAGTATTTT. Its protein is CASSPAEGAPDTQYF.

This clonotype was observed many times. The rearrangement links TRBV12-3 or TRBV12-4 to TRBJ2-1; maybe TRBD2 (5 bases). Trimming took 5 bases from V and 3 from J, leaving 8 bases between them. The CDR3 has 13 amino acids. This CDR3 reads CASSPDFYNEQFF. The CDR3 DNA reads as TGTGCCAGCAGTCCGGACTTCTACAATGAGCAGTTCTTC.

This clonotype was recorded many times. This rearrangement joins TRBV7-9 to TRBJ2-7, with 7 bases lining up with TRBD1. CDR1 is SEHNR, CDR2 FQNEAQ, per germline (reference sequence). This CDR3 is 15 amino acids long. V lost 5 bases to trimming and J lost 3 bases; unmatched junction nucleotides: 10. The CDR3 DNA is TGTGCCAGCAGCATATCGGACAGGACGGGCTACGAGCAGTACTTC. The encoded protein is CASSISDRTGYEQYF.

The chain links TRBV20-1 to TRBJ2-1; 7 positions agree with TRBD2. This CDR3 spans 16 amino acids. J was trimmed by 0 bases and V by 6 bases; bases with no gene match: 11. CDR1 DFQATT and CDR2 SNEGSKA come from the germline V gene (reference sequence). The CDR3 sequence is CSATHSSGSSYNEQFF. The CDR3 DNA reads TGCAGTGCCACCCACTCTAGCGGAAGCTCCTACAATGAGCAGTTCTTC.

Ten or more counts support this clonotype. This chain links TRBV5-1 with TRBJ2-7, with D possibly matching TRBD2 (5 bases). Between the trimmed V and J ends, which lost 4 bases and 5 bases, there was a span of 19 bases. CDR3 length: 15 residues. The germline gives CDR1 SGHRS, CDR2 YFSETQ. The CDR3 reads CASSPGVWVEDEQYF. The CDR3 DNA is TGCGCCAGCAGCCCCGGGGTCTGGGTCGAAGACGAGCAGTACTTC.

This clonotype was observed many times. The chain couples TRBV5-1 to TRBJ1-6; 9 bases map to TRBD1. This CDR3 has 15 residues. Germline V gene data show CDR1 as SGHRS and CDR2 as YFSETQ. After removal of 4 bases from V and 5 bases from J, the junction contained 4 bases not matched to a gene. CDR3 sequence (DNA): TGCGCCAGCAGCCCGAGGACAGGGGATAATTCACCCCTCCACTTT. This encodes CASSPRTGDNSPLHF.

The chain carries TRBV11-2 and TRBJ1-5; no reliable D call. The germline V gene has CDR1 SGHAT and CDR2 FQNNGV. This CDR3 has 14 amino acids. The V and J ends lost 4 bases and 6 bases respectively, with 13 bases between them. The CDR3 coding sequence is TGTGCCAGCAGCTCGGGTTTACTATTTCAGCCCCAGCATTTT. This encodes CASSSGLLFQPQHF. The full variable domain, rest sourced from reference TRBV11-2 and TRBJ1-5, is EAGVAQSPRYKIIEKRQSVAFWCNPISGHATLYWYQQILGQGPKLLIQFQNNGVVDDSQLPKDRFSAERLKGVDSTLKIQPAKLEDSAVYLCASSSGLLFQPQHFGDGTRLSIL.

This clonotype was counted many times. V and J are TRBV5-5 and TRBJ2-1; 8 bases line up with TRBD1. Germline CDR1 is SGHKS and CDR2 is YYEKEE (reference sequence). With V trimmed by 9 bases and J by 6 bases, 11 bases remained unmatched. The CDR3 runs 14 residues. In DNA, the CDR3 is TGTGCCACCTACGCAGGGGGCAGCAGCAATGAGCAGTTCTTC. It translates to CATYAGGSSNEQFF.

There are many counts of this clonotype. This chain links TRBV20-1 with TRBJ2-7; D might be TRBD2 (6 bases). Germline V gives CDR1 DFQATT, CDR2 SNEGSKA (reference sequence). The V end was cut by 5 bases, the J end by 5 bases, with 19 bases between. The CDR3 covers 14 residues. The CDR3 DNA reads as TGCAGTGCTGGGGGGTTCGCGGCCTACGACGAGCAGTACTTC. Translation: CSAGGFAAYDEQYF.

This clonotype was seen ten or more times. V and J are TRBV7-9 and TRBJ2-2; D is perhaps TRBD1 (6 bases). Germline CDR1 SEHNR, CDR2 FQNEAQ (reference sequence). The CDR3 totals 14 residues. V shed 8 bases and J shed 1 base, with 11 bases lying between them. CDR3 sequence (DNA): TGTGCCAGCGCCGTACAGGGGAACACCGGGGAGCTGTTTTTT. Translation gives CASAVQGNTGELFF.

CDR3 bases: TGTGCCAGCAGCTTTTCGGACAGGGACCCTGAAGCTTTCTTT. Translated: CASSFSDRDPEAFF. V gene TRBV5-4 combines with J gene TRBJ1-1, with 8 bases that match TRBD1. The CDR3 contains 14 residues. V lost 2 bases, J lost 6 bases, and 6 bases stayed unmatched. Germline values: CDR1 SGHNT, CDR2 YYREEE (reference sequence).

This clonotype appeared many times. The CDR3: CASSPRTSGGRDTQYF. For the CDR3, the DNA is TGTGCCAGCAGCCCCCGGACTAGCGGGGGCCGGGATACGCAGTATTTT. V usage is TRBV7-2 and J usage is TRBJ2-3; the match to TRBD2 covers 13 bases. Trimming at V came to 5 bases and at J to 6 bases, leaving 8 bases not matched to a gene. Germline CDR1 is SGHTA and CDR2 is FQGNSA. CDR3 length equals 16 residues.

About this clonotype itself: Just one base apart from a much larger clone, this may be a read error. The V call is TRBV6-6, the J call TRBJ2-7; D is unclear. Trimming removed 6 bases at V and 3 bases at J, with 15 bases between. Germline V gives CDR1 MNHNY, CDR2 SVGAGI (reference sequence). This CDR3 comprises 14 residues. For the CDR3, the DNA is TGTGCCAGCAGGTCCAACGCGTGCCTCTACGAGCAGTACTTC. This gives the protein CASRSNACLYEQYF.

In its sample, this clonotype was seen many times. The chain carries TRBV20-1 and TRBJ2-3; D is possibly TRBD2 (5 bases). The CDR3 has 15 residues. Germline loops: CDR1 DFQATT, CDR2 SNEGSKA (reference sequence). V dropped 6 bases and J dropped 3 bases, with 19 bases sitting between them. CDR3 bases: TGCAGTGCCGTGGGAGCTCCCGCCGGGACAGATACGCAGTATTTT. Translation: CSAVGAPAGTDTQYF.

This clonotype has a count of ten or more. This chain joins TRBV5-1 and TRBJ2-7; D is possibly TRBD1 (6 bases). Trimming removed 4 bases at V and 0 bases at J, with 11 bases between. This CDR3 contains 14 residues. Germline V gives CDR1 SGHRS, CDR2 YFSETQ. CDR3 sequence reads: CASSPDRPSYEQYF. CDR3 nucleotide sequence: TGCGCCAGCAGCCCCGACAGGCCCTCCTACGAGCAGTACTTC.